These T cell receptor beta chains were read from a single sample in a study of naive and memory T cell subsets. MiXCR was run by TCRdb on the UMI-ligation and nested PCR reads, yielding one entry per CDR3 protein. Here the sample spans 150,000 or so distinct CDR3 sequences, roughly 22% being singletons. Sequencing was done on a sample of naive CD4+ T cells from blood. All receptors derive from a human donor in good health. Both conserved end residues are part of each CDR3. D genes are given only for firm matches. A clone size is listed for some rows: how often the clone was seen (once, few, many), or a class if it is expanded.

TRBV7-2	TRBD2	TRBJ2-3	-	CASSKGGLSGSRNTQYF	TGTGCCAGCAGCAAAGGAGGGCTTAGCGGGAGTAGGAATACGCAGTATTTT
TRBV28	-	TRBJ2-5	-	CASSLPSTETQYF	TGTGCCAGCAGTCTGCCAAGTACAGAGACCCAGTACTTC
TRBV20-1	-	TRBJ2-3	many	CSASYSFTDTQYF	TGCAGTGCTAGTTACTCCTTCACAGATACGCAGTATTTT
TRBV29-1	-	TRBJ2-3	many	CSVVGLVSGRTDTQYF	TGCAGCGTTGTGGGACTGGTATCTGGGCGCACAGATACGCAGTATTTT
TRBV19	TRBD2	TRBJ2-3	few	CASSKAGVGPDTQYF	TGTGCCAGTAGTAAGGCGGGAGTGGGTCCAGATACGCAGTATTTT
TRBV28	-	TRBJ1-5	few	CASSFTTLARGLNQPQHF	TGTGCCAGCAGTTTCACAACCCTTGCACGGGGTTTAAATCAGCCCCAGCATTTT
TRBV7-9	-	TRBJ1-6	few	CASSLLEGKNSPLHF	TGTGCCAGCAGCTTATTGGAGGGGAAAAATTCACCCCTCCACTTT
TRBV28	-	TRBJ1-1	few	CASTAWGRVDENTEAFF	TGTGCCAGCACCGCCTGGGGAAGGGTTGACGAGAACACTGAAGCTTTCTTT
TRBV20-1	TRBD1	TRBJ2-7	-	CSARGQGFGEQYF	TGCAGTGCTAGGGGACAGGGTTTTGGGGAGCAGTACTTC
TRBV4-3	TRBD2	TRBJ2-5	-	CASSQGAGGWETQYF	TGCGCCAGCAGCCAAGGGGCGGGGGGCTGGGAGACCCAGTACTTC
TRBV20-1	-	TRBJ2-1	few	CSAAQGGSEQFF	TGCAGTGCAGCCCAGGGGGGAAGTGAGCAGTTCTTC
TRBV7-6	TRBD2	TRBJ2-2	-	CASSPNVGLAGVSGELFF	TGTGCCAGCAGCCCTAACGTAGGACTAGCGGGAGTGTCCGGGGAGCTGTTTTTT
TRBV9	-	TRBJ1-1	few	CASSAGARTEAFF	TGTGCCAGCAGCGCAGGGGCTCGCACTGAAGCTTTCTTT
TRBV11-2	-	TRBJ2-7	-	CASGTGTPEQYF	TGTGCCAGCGGCACCGGGACACCTGAGCAGTACTTC
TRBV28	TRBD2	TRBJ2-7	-	CASSPPRGLAGAHEQYF	TGTGCCAGCAGTCCCCCTCGGGGACTAGCGGGAGCCCACGAGCAGTACTTC
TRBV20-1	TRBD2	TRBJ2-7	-	CSACGTTSYEQYF	TGCAGTGCTTGTGGGACTACTTCCTACGAGCAGTACTTC
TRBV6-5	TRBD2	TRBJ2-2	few	CASSPSGGDTGELFF	TGTGCCAGCAGTCCTAGCGGGGGGGACACCGGGGAGCTGTTTTTT
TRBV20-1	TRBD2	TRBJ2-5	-	CSAREGGIQETQYF	TGCAGTGCTAGAGAGGGGGGGATCCAAGAGACCCAGTACTTC
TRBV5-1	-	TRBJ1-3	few	CASSLGSSGNTIYF	TGCGCCAGCAGCTTGGGGAGCTCTGGAAACACCATATATTTT
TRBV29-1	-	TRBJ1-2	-	CSGGARNYGYTF	TGCAGCGGTGGGGCCAGAAACTATGGCTACACCTTC
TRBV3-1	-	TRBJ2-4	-	CASSLHGGRLAKNIQYF	TGTGCCAGCAGCCTCCATGGGGGACGGTTAGCCAAAAACATTCAGTACTTC
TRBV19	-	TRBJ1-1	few	CASSKHENTEAFF	TGTGCCAGTAGTAAACACGAGAACACTGAAGCTTTCTTT
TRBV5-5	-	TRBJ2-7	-	CASSVTGTNYYEQYF	TGTGCCAGCAGCGTCACAGGGACCAATTACTACGAGCAGTACTTC
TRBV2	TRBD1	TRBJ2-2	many	CASKRVTGVTGELFF	TGTGCCAGCAAGCGGGTGACAGGGGTGACCGGGGAGCTGTTTTTT
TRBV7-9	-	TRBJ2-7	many	CASSLAPGQNYEQYF	TGTGCCAGCAGCTTAGCGCCGGGGCAGAACTACGAGCAGTACTTC
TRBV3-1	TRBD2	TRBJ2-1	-	CASSPREAGGGNEQFF	TGTGCCAGCAGCCCAAGAGAAGCGGGGGGGGGCAATGAGCAGTTCTTC
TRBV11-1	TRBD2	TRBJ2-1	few	CASSAGTSGYNEQFF	TGTGCCAGCAGCGCCGGGACTAGCGGTTACAATGAGCAGTTCTTC
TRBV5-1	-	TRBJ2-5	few	CASRYGPSAETQYF	TGCGCCAGCAGATATGGACCTAGCGCAGAGACCCAGTACTTC
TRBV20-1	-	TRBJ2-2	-	CSAREFEAAGELFF	TGCAGTGCTAGAGAGTTCGAGGCCGCCGGGGAGCTGTTTTTT
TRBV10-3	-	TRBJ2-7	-	CAIRSGAYEQYF	TGTGCCATCAGGTCAGGCGCCTACGAGCAGTACTTC
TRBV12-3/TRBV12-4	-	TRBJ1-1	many	CASSLKAGITEAFF	TGTGCCAGCAGTTTAAAGGCAGGGATTACTGAAGCTTTCTTT
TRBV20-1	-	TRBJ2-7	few	CSAADRTTYEQYF	TGCAGTGCGGCGGACAGAACAACCTACGAGCAGTACTTC
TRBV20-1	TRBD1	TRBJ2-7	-	CSASGQTYEQYF	TGCAGTGCTTCGGGACAGACCTACGAGCAGTACTTC
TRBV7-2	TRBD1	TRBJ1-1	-	CASSRDRGGTEAFF	TGTGCCAGCAGTCGGGACAGGGGAGGAACTGAAGCTTTCTTT
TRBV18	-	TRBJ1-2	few	CASSPRQTEGYTF	TGTGCCAGCTCACCGCGACAGACCGAGGGCTACACCTTC
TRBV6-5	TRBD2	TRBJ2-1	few	CASSYFTSGRRNEQFF	TGTGCCAGCAGTTACTTCACTAGCGGGAGGAGGAATGAGCAGTTCTTC
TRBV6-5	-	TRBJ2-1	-	CASRENRDIGEQFF	TGTGCCAGCAGGGAAAACAGGGACATTGGGGAGCAGTTCTTC
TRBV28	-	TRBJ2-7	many	CASSSFLQGGRYEQYF	TGTGCCAGCAGCTCGTTTCTTCAGGGGGGTCGATACGAGCAGTACTTC
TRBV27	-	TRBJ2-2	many	CASSFNTGELFF	TGTGCCAGCAGTTTTAACACCGGGGAGCTGTTTTTT
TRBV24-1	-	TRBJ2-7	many	CATAGTTSSYEQYF	TGTGCCACGGCAGGGACAACGAGCTCCTACGAGCAGTACTTC
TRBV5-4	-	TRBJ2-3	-	CASSIRTNTDTQYF	TGTGCCAGCAGCATTCGGACTAACACAGATACGCAGTATTTT
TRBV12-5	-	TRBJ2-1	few	CASGRTNEQFF	TGTGCTAGTGGCCGGACCAATGAGCAGTTCTTC
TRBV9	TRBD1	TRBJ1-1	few	CASSVGRTGNTEAFF	TGTGCCAGCAGCGTAGGCAGGACAGGTAACACTGAAGCTTTCTTT
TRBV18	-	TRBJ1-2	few	CASSERDNSNYGYTF	TGTGCCAGCTCGGAACGGGACAACTCTAACTATGGCTACACCTTC
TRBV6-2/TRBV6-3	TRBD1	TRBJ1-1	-	CASSGLGQVFTEAFF	TGTGCCAGCAGTGGACTGGGACAGGTTTTCACTGAAGCTTTCTTT
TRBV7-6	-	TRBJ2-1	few	CASSFVSGDSNEQFF	TGTGCCAGCAGCTTTGTCTCCGGGGACTCTAATGAGCAGTTCTTC
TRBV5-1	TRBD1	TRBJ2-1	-	CASSFRDRTYNEQFF	TGCGCCAGCAGCTTCCGGGACAGGACCTACAATGAGCAGTTCTTC
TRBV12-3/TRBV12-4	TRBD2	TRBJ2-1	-	CASSLATWRGSSYNEQFF	TGTGCCAGCAGTTTAGCTACTTGGCGGGGGAGCTCCTACAATGAGCAGTTCTTC
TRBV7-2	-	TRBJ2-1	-	CASSSHEQFF	TGTGCCAGCAGCTCTCATGAGCAGTTCTTC
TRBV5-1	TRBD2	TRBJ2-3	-	CASSPGRGETLSTDTQYF	TGCGCCAGCAGCCCGGGGAGGGGCGAAACTCTTAGCACAGATACGCAGTATTTT
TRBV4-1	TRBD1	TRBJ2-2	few	CASRQTGGRELFF	TGCGCCAGCAGACAGACAGGGGGCCGGGAGCTGTTTTTT
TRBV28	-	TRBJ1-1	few	CASSLTSPQVEAFF	TGTGCCAGCAGTCTGACAAGCCCACAGGTTGAAGCTTTCTTT